A selection of T cell receptor beta chains follows, all from one sample in a study of human T cells and chemical hapten exposure. TCRdb re-analysed the RACE reads in MiXCR, keeping a single row per CDR3 protein. The table has over 100,000 distinct CDR3 sequences, about 9.4% seen once; the top ten hold 1.5% to 2%. The specimen was whole blood. These receptor sequences come from a male donor in good health. Some clones in this sample may be carry-over from other donors' samples. Both conserved end residues are part of each CDR3. A D gene is named only where the DNA matches it firmly. The size of a clone is reported for some rows only, either as once, few or many, or as a class for expanded clones.

v_call	j_call	d_call	clone_size	cdr3_nt	cdr3_aa
TRBV7-6	TRBJ2-7	.	.	TGTGCCAGCAGCTTGGGGAACAGAGCCTACGAGCAGTACTTC	CASSLGNRAYEQYF
TRBV7-8	TRBJ1-1	TRBD1	many	TGTGCCAGCAGCCCCCTCCCCGACAGGGGGAGAAACACTGAAGCTTTCTTT	CASSPLPDRGRNTEAFF
TRBV14	TRBJ2-3	.	.	TGTGCCAGCAGCCAAAGCACAGATACGCAGTATTTT	CASSQSTDTQYF
TRBV27	TRBJ1-1	.	many	TGTGCCAGCAGTTTATCCCTTGATGCTGAAGCTTTCTTT	CASSLSLDAEAFF
TRBV29-1	TRBJ2-5	.	few	TGCAGCGTTGAGGAGGTGCAAGAGACCCAGTACTTC	CSVEEVQETQYF
TRBV7-8	TRBJ1-1	TRBD1	many	TGTGCCAGCAGCTTAGCGCGTTGGGGACAGGTGAACACTGAAGCTTTCTTT	CASSLARWGQVNTEAFF
TRBV27	TRBJ1-5	TRBD1	few	TGTGCCAGCAGCCCGCAGGGGGCCGTGGGCAATCAGCCCCAGCATTTT	CASSPQGAVGNQPQHF
TRBV12-3/TRBV12-4	TRBJ2-2	.	.	TGTGCCAGCAGTTTGGATGGGGACCGCTCCGGCAGGGAGCTGTTTTTT	CASSLDGDRSGRELFF
TRBV9	TRBJ2-1	.	few	TGTGCCAGCAGTCCCGGGACAAGCTACAATGAGCAGTTCTTC	CASSPGTSYNEQFF
TRBV7-2	TRBJ2-5	.	many	TGTGCCAGCAGCCCGACTGGGACCCAGTACTTC	CASSPTGTQYF
TRBV3-1	TRBJ2-2	TRBD2	few	TGTGCCAGCAGCCTCCGGGGGGGGACCGGGGAGCTGTTTTTT	CASSLRGGTGELFF
TRBV7-9	TRBJ2-3	.	.	TGTGCCAGCACTCAGGGAACAGATACGCAGTATTTT	CASTQGTDTQYF
TRBV6-5	TRBJ1-1	.	few	TGTGCCAGCAGTACCGGGGGATTCGGGGACACTGAAGCTTTCTTT	CASSTGGFGDTEAFF
TRBV6-5	TRBJ2-6	.	.	TGTGCCAGCAGTTACTTCGCCCCCTACTCTGGGGCCAACGTCCTGACTTTC	CASSYFAPYSGANVLTF
TRBV7-2	TRBJ2-6	TRBD1	.	TGTGCCAGCAGCTTAGTTGCGACCGGGACAGTGTCTGGGGCCAACGTCCTGACTTTC	CASSLVATGTVSGANVLTF
TRBV5-1	TRBJ2-5	TRBD1	few	TGCGCCAGCAGCCATACAGGGGGCCTGGGAGAGACCCAGTACTTC	CASSHTGGLGETQYF